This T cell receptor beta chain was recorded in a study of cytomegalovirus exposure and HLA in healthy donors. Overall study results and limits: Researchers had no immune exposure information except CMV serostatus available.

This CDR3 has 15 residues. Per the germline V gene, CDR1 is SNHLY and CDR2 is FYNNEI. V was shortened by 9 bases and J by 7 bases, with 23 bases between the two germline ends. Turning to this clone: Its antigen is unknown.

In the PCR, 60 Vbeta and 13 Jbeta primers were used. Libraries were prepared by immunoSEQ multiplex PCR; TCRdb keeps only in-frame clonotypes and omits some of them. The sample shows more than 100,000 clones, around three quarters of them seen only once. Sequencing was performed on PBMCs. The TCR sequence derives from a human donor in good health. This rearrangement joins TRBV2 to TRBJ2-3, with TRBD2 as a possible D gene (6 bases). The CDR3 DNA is TGTGCCAGGGATATCGGGATGTTCGGGGGTAATACGCAGTATTTT. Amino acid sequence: CARDIGMFGGNTQYF.